A single sample gave rise to the 27 T cell receptor beta chains below, sequenced in a study of post-analysis software for immune sequencing data. Study results and limitations: Controls had lower frequencies than patients of roughly five TRBV segments, which included TRBV5-6, TRBV5-1 and TRBV20-1.

These TCRs' antigens remain unknown. Every TCR beta cDNA library bore unique molecular identifiers. In TCRdb, the PCR reads were re-called with MiXCR into one record per CDR3 protein. Found here are some 370,000 distinct CDR3 sequences, around 33% of them singletons; the top ten hold under 15%. The sequenced sample consisted of blood. The receptors come from a girl aged 10 to 17 with multiple sclerosis.

The rearrangement joins TRBV24-1 to TRBJ2-3; TRBD2 is a possible D gene (7 bases). CDR1 and CDR2 from the germline V gene are KGHDR and SFDVKD. The V end was cut by 4 bases, the J end by 2 bases, with 9 bases between. The CDR3 covers 14 residues. DNA for the CDR3: TGTGCCACCAGTGAGGGGGGGCCCACAGATACGCAGTATTTT. Translated: CATSEGGPTDTQYF.

This clonotype was counted only a few times. The chain is built from TRBV5-6 and TRBJ2-3; perhaps D is TRBD1 or TRBD2 (6 bases each). Trimming stripped 4 bases from V and 3 bases from J, with 18 bases between. CDR1 is SGHDT and CDR2 is YYEEEE in the germline V gene. CDR3 length: 16 amino acids. The CDR3 bases are TGTGCCAGCAGCCCCCTAGGAGGGGGACCTACAGATACGCAGTATTTT. Translated: CASSPLGGGPTDTQYF.

The V call is TRBV28, the J call TRBJ1-5, with D perhaps matching TRBD1 (6 bases). Trimming pared 7 bases from V and 7 bases from J, leaving 14 bases between. The germline CDR1 and CDR2 sequences are MDHEN and SYDVKM. This CDR3 is built from 13 residues. CDR3 nucleotide sequence: TGTGCCAGCACAACAAACAGGGCACAGCCCCAGCATTTT. This sequence encodes CASTTNRAQPQHF. Looking up the rest from reference TRBV28 and TRBJ1-5 gives the full variable domain: DVKVTQSSRYLVKRTGEKVFLECVQDMDHENMFWYRQDPGLGLRLIYFSYDVKMKEKGDIPEGYSVSREKKERFSLILESASTNQTSMYLCASTTNRAQPQHFGDGTRLSIL.

This clonotype was seen more than once but under ten times. The chain links TRBV30 to TRBJ1-2, with TRBD1 as a possible D gene (6 bases). V lost 2 bases, J lost 0 bases, and 10 bases lay in between. The CDR3 spans 14 residues. CDR1 is GTSNPN, CDR2 SVGIG, per germline (reference sequence). The CDR3 DNA reads TGTGCCTGGAGTTGGGGGCAGGCTAACTATGGCTACACCTTC. Encoded protein: CAWSWGQANYGYTF.

The chain uses TRBV29-1 and TRBJ1-2; the D is unclear. Germline V gives CDR1 SQVTM, CDR2 ANQGSEA. V was pared by 6 bases and J by 8 bases, with 22 bases between. CDR3 length: 14 amino acids. CDR3 in DNA: TGCAGCGTACCATCCGGGAGCGGGGTAAACGGCTACACCTTC. Amino acids: CSVPSGSGVNGYTF.

As regards this clonotype: A read error may produce the germline difference seen at one junction end. This sequence joins TRBV10-3 and TRBJ2-1; D could derive from TRBD1 or TRBD2 (5 bases each). The CDR3 totals 14 residues. Germline CDR1 and CDR2: ENHRY and SYGVKD. CDR3: CATSWGSPGNEQFF. In DNA, the CDR3 is TGTGCCACCAGTTGGGGGTCCCCCGGCAATGAGCAGTTCTTC.

The chain joins TRBV12-3 or TRBV12-4 to TRBJ1-4; 11 bases are shared with TRBD1. The CDR3 spans 16 residues. Unmatched junction bases numbered 6, after V lost 3 bases and J lost 6 bases. CDR3: CASSFEPGQGDEKLFF. Here the CDR3 DNA reads TGTGCCAGCAGTTTCGAACCGGGACAGGGGGATGAAAAACTGTTTTTT.

Regarding this clonotype: One junction end disagrees with the germline gene, perhaps due to a read error. The chain couples TRBV24-1 to TRBJ2-3; 9 nucleotides match TRBD2. The CDR3 runs to 17 residues. Germline V lookup: CDR1 KGHDR, CDR2 SFDVKD. CDR3 amino acids: CATSDPPGQREADTQYF. Written as DNA, the CDR3 is TGCGCCACCAGTGATCCCCCGGGACAGCGGGAGGCAGATACGCAGTATTTT.

This chain connects TRBV6-5 to TRBJ1-3; TRBD1 agrees at 7 bases. The germline CDR1 and CDR2 sequences are MNHEY and SVGAGI. CDR3 size: 13 residues. V lost 5 bases and J lost 2; bases outside the gene matches: 0. CDR3: CASSTGAGNTIYF. In DNA, the CDR3 is TGTGCCAGCAGTACAGGGGCTGGAAACACCATATATTTT.

This clonotype was observed a few times. The CDR3 spells CASSGHRGGYNEQFF. The CDR3 bases are TGTGCCAGCAGCGGCCACAGGGGGGGATACAATGAGCAGTTCTTC. The rearrangement joins TRBV9 to TRBJ2-1; D might be TRBD1 (8 bases). Germline CDR1 SGDLS, CDR2 YYNGEE. The CDR3 is made up of 15 amino acids. Trimming removed 3 bases from V and 4 bases from J, with 14 bases in between.

This clonotype was detected only a few times. The rearrangement links TRBV20-1 to TRBJ1-1; D possibly corresponds to TRBD1 (6 bases). The CDR3 runs to 15 residues. Trimming took off 1 base at V and 3 bases at J, with 15 bases between the two ends. Germline CDR1 is DFQATT and CDR2 is SNEGSKA (reference sequence). DNA of the CDR3: TGCAGTGCTAGAGGTATAGGACAGAAGTACACTGAAGCTTTCTTT. It yields the protein CSARGIGQKYTEAFF.

The chain has TRBV7-9 and TRBJ2-1; maybe TRBD1 (6 bases). The V end lost 1 base, the J end lost 4 bases, and 8 bases lay between the germline ends. CDR3 size: 14 residues. Germline lookup yields CDR1 SEHNR and CDR2 FQNEAQ (reference sequence). The CDR3 region has the DNA TGTGCCAGCAGCTTAGAGGACAGATACAATGAGCAGTTCTTC. Its protein product is CASSLEDRYNEQFF.

This clonotype was seen many times. The chain links TRBV6-5 to TRBJ2-7; 8 bases fit TRBD1. This CDR3 is built from 15 residues. V lost 0 bases and J lost 0; bases outside the gene matches: 1. The germline V gene has CDR1 MNHEY and CDR2 SVGAGI. The CDR3 protein is CASSYSGTGSYEQYF. In DNA, the CDR3 is TGTGCCAGCAGTTACTCAGGGACAGGCTCCTACGAGCAGTACTTC.

The sample holds a few counts of this clonotype. The chain combines TRBV5-1 with TRBJ2-4; the D gene is possibly TRBD1 (6 bases). This CDR3 spans 14 amino acids. Germline lookup yields CDR1 SGHRS and CDR2 YFSETQ. The germline V and J ends were trimmed by 3 bases and 7 bases, with 14 bases remaining between them. The CDR3 loop reads CASSWVPGENIQYF. The CDR3 region has the DNA TGCGCCAGCAGCTGGGTCCCAGGGGAGAACATTCAGTACTTC.

With respect to this clonotype: A far larger clone is a single base away, which makes a read error likely. The chain employs TRBV28 and TRBJ2-5; unclear D gene. The V gene's germline CDR1 is MDHEN and CDR2 SYDVKM. The CDR3 contains 11 residues. V shed 5 bases and J shed 11 bases, with 12 bases lying between them. This chain's CDR3 is CASSLTYKQYF. The CDR3 DNA is TGTGCCAGCAGTCTAACCTACAAGCAGTACTTC.

The rearrangement uses TRBV6-5 and TRBJ2-7; TRBD1 might be the D (5 bases). In germline, CDR1 is MNHEY, CDR2 SVGAGI. Trimming removed 2 bases at V and 2 bases at J, with 16 bases between. This CDR3 is 16 amino acids long. The CDR3 DNA follows: TGTGCCAGCAGTTACGACAGCAATTTCTTTACCTACGAGCAGTACTTC. It yields the protein CASSYDSNFFTYEQYF.

This rearrangement joins TRBV25-1 to TRBJ1-4, with 9 bases fitting TRBD1. With 6 bases clipped from V and 10 bases from J, the junction kept 6 bases outside the gene matches. The CDR3 covers 13 residues. CDR1 is MGHDK, CDR2 SYGVNS, per germline. The CDR3 coding sequence is TGTGCCAGCAGCGGGACAGGGAAGGGAAAACTGTTTTTT. Residues: CASSGTGKGKLFF. Variable domain in full (rest from reference TRBV25-1 and TRBJ1-4): EADIYQTPRYLVIGTGKKITLECSQTMGHDKMYWYQQDPGMELHLIHYSYGVNSTEKGDLSSESTVSRIRTEHFPLTLESARPSHTSQYLCASSGTGKGKLFFGSGTQLSVL.

The V call is TRBV7-9, the J call TRBJ2-7; weak D call: TRBD2 (6 bases). The J call may not be correct, given that the DNA end is closer to TRBJ2-5. Germline loops: CDR1 SEHNR, CDR2 FQNEAQ (reference sequence). This CDR3 is built from 16 residues. The DNA of the CDR3 is TGTGCCAGCAGCTTAGAGGCCGGGGGTCGATCGGAGACCCAGTACTTC. It specifies CASSLEAGGRSETQYF.

The chain uses TRBV6-5 and TRBJ1-1; D gene uncertain. V shed 0 bases and J shed 0 bases, with 11 bases lying between them. The germline CDR1 and CDR2 sequences are MNHEY and SVGAGI. The CDR3 covers 16 residues. As DNA, the CDR3 is TGTGCCAGCAGTTACTCGGCGCCGGCGTTGAACACTGAAGCTTTCTTT. It specifies CASSYSAPALNTEAFF.

This clonotype was counted a few times. The chain recombines TRBV4-1 with TRBJ2-2, with 9 nucleotides matching TRBD1. Germline V gene data show CDR1 as MGHRA and CDR2 as YSYEKL. V was clipped by 1 base and J by 6 bases; unmatched bases: 6. CDR3 length: 16 amino acids. The DNA of the CDR3 is TGCGCCAGCAGCCAAGTTGTACAGGGGGCCTCCGGGGAGCTGTTTTTT. It is translated as CASSQVVQGASGELFF.

The V and J genes are TRBV12-3 or TRBV12-4 and TRBJ2-7, with 8 bases that match TRBD1. This CDR3 has 17 amino acids. Trimming at V came to 4 bases and at J to 6 bases, leaving 17 bases not matched to a gene. CDR3 in amino acids: CASSSGQGLSVSLEQYF. The CDR3 region has the DNA TGTGCCAGCAGTTCAGGACAGGGTTTATCGGTTTCCCTCGAGCAGTACTTC.

About this clonotype: No conserved phenylalanine or tryptophan ends this CDR3, so it is likely a read error. J is TRBJ1-6 and V is TRBV7-9, with unresolved D. Germline CDR1 is SEHNR and CDR2 is FQNEAQ (reference sequence). The CDR3 is 13 residues long. Trimming pared 5 bases from V and 10 bases from J, leaving 12 bases between. The CDR3 spells CASSRKGDSPLHL. The CDR3 region has the DNA TGTGCCAGCAGCCGTAAGGGTGACTCACCCCTCCACCTT.

This clonotype was observed a handful of times. The V and J genes are TRBV2 and TRBJ2-5; 7 bases map to TRBD2. Per germline, CDR1 SNHLY and CDR2 FYNNEI. This CDR3 is built from 14 residues. Unmatched junction bases numbered 7, after V lost 7 bases and J lost 2 bases. This chain's CDR3 is CASNLYGGQETQYF. The CDR3 DNA reads as TGTGCCAGCAATCTTTACGGGGGGCAAGAGACCCAGTACTTC.

This chain joins TRBV7-9 and TRBJ2-1, with D maybe TRBD1 (6 bases). In germline, CDR1 is SEHNR, CDR2 FQNEAQ (reference sequence). This CDR3 is 17 amino acids long. V lost 5 bases to trimming and J lost 0 bases, with 17 bases between them. In DNA form, the CDR3 reads TGTGCCAGCAGCCCCCTTCGGGACACAGACTCCTACAATGAGCAGTTCTTC. It translates to CASSPLRDTDSYNEQFF.

The V gene is TRBV30, the J gene TRBJ2-5, with a possible D match to TRBD1 (5 bases). The V and J ends lost 2 bases and 4 bases respectively, with 8 bases between them. Germline values: CDR1 GTSNPN, CDR2 SVGIG (reference sequence). CDR3 length: 12 amino acids. The CDR3 DNA follows: TGTGCCTGGAGTCAGCAGGGAGAGACCCAGTACTTC. Translation gives CAWSQQGETQYF.

There are a few counts of this clonotype. The chain uses TRBV5-1 and TRBJ2-7; no firm D call. Trimming left V 5 bases short and J 5 bases short, with 20 bases between. The CDR3 sequence is 15 residues long. The germline V gene has CDR1 SGHRS and CDR2 YFSETQ. CDR3 in DNA: TGCGCCAGCAGTTTCCGACTGGTTAAGTCCGACGAGCAGTACTTC. Amino acid sequence: CASSFRLVKSDEQYF.

The chain uses TRBV7-8 and TRBJ1-5; the D is unclear. CDR3 length equals 16 residues. The germline V gene encodes CDR1 SGHVS and CDR2 FQNEAQ. Trimming pared 7 bases from V and 6 bases from J, leaving 22 bases between. CDR3 coding DNA: TGTGCCAGCACCCCCGTTGCAGTAATAACTAGTCAGCCCCAGCATTTT. As protein: CASTPVAVITSQPQHF.